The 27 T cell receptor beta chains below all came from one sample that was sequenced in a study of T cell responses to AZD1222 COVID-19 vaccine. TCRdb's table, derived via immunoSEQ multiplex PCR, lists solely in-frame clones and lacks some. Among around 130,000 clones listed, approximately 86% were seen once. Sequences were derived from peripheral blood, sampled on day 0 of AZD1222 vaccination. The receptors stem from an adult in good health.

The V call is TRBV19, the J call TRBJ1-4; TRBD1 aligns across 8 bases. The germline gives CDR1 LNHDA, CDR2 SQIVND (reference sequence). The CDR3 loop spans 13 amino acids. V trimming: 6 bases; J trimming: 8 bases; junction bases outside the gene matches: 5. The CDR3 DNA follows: TGTGCCAGTAGGCGGGGACAGGTCGAAAAACTGTTTTTT. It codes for CASRRGQVEKLFF.

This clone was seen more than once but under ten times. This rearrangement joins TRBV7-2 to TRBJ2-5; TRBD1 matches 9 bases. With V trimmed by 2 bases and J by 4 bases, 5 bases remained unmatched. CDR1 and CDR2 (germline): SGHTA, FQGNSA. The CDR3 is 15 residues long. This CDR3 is CASSLWGQGRETQYF. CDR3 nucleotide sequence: TGTGCCAGCAGCTTATGGGGACAGGGAAGAGAGACCCAGTACTTC.

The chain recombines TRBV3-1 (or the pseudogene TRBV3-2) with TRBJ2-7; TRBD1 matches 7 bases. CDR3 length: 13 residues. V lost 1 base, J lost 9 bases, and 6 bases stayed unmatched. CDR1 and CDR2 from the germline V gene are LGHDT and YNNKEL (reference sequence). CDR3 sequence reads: CASSQAGTVAQYF. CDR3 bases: TGTGCCAGCAGCCAAGCGGGGACAGTCGCGCAGTACTTC.

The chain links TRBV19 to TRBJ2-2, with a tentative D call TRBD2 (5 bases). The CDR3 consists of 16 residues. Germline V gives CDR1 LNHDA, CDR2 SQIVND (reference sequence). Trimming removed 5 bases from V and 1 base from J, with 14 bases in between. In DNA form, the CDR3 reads TGTGCCAGTAGTCGTTCGACGGGGTTGAACACCGGGGAGCTGTTTTTT. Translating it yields CASSRSTGLNTGELFF.

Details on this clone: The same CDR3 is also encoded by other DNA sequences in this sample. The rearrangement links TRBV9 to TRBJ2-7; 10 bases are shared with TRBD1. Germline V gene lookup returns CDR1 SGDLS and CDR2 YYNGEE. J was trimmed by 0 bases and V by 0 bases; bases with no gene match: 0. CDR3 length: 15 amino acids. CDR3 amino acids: CASSVGTGGSYEQYF. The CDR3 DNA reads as TGTGCCAGCAGCGTAGGGACAGGGGGCTCCTACGAGCAGTACTTC.

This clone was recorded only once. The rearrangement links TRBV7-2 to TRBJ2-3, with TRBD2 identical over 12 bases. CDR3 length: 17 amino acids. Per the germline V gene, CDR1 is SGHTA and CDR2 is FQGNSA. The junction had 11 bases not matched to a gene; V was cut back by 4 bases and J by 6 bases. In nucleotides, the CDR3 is TGTGCCAGCAGCTCTAGCGGGGGGGCCGTCGGTGGCGATACGCAGTATTTT. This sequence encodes CASSSSGGAVGGDTQYF.

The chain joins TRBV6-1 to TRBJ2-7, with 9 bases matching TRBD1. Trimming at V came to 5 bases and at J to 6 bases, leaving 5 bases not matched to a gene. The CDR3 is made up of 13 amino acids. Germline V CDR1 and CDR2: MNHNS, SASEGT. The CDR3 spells CASSSRQGGEQYF. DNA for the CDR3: TGTGCCAGCAGTTCGAGACAGGGGGGCGAGCAGTACTTC.

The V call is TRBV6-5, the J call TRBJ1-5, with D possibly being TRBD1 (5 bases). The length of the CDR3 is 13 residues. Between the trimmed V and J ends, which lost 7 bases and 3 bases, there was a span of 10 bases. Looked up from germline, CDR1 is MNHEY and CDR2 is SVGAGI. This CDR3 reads CASISGYNQPQHF. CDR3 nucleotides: TGTGCCAGCATTTCAGGGTACAATCAGCCCCAGCATTTT.

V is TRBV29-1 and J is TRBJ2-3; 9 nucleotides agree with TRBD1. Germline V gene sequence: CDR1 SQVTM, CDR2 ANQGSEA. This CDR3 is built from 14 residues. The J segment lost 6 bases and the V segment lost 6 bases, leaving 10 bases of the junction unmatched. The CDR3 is CSVGPGQGIDTQYF. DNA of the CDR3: TGCAGCGTGGGCCCGGGACAGGGAATTGATACGCAGTATTTT.

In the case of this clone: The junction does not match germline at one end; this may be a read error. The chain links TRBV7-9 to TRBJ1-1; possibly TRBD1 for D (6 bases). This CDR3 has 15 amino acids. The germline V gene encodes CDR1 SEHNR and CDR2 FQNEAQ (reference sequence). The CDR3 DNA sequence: TGTGCCAGCACCTTAGATAGGGACAAATTTAGTGAAGCTTTCTTT. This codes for CASTLDRDKFSEAFF. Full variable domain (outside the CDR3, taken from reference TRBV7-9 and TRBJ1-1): DTGVSQNPRHKITKRGQNVTFRCDPISEHNRLYWYRQTLGQGPEFLTYFQNEAQLEKSRLLSDRFSAERPKGSFSTLEIQRTEQGDSAMYLCASTLDRDKFSEAFFGQGTRLTVV.

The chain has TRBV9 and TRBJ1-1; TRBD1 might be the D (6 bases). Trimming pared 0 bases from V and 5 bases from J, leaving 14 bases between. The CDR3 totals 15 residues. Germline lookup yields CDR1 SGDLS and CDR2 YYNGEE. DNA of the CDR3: TGTGCCAGCAGCGTAGAGGGCAGGGGAGTAACTGAAGCTTTCTTT. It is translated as CASSVEGRGVTEAFF.

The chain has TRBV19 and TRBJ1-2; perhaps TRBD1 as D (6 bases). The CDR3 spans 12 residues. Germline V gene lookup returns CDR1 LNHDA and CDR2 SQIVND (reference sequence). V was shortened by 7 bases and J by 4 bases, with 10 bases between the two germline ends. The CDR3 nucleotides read TGTGCCAGTAACGGGGACATCTATGGCTACACCTTC. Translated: CASNGDIYGYTF.

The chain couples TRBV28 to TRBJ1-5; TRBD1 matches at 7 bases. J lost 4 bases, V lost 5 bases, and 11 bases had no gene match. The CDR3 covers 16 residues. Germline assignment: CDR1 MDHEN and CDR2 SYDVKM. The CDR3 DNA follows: TGTGCCAGCAGTCACCGGGGTTTCAGGGGGAATCAGCCCCAGCATTTT. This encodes CASSHRGFRGNQPQHF. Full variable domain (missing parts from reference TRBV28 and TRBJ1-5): DVKVTQSSRYLVKRTGEKVFLECVQDMDHENMFWYRQDPGLGLRLIYFSYDVKMKEKGDIPEGYSVSREKKERFSLILESASTNQTSMYLCASSHRGFRGNQPQHFGDGTRLSIL.

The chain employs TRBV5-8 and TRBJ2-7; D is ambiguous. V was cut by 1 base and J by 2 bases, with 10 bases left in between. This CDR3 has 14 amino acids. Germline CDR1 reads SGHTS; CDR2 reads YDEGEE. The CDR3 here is CASSLPGFTYEQYF. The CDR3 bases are TGTGCCAGCAGCTTGCCCGGGTTTACCTACGAGCAGTACTTC.

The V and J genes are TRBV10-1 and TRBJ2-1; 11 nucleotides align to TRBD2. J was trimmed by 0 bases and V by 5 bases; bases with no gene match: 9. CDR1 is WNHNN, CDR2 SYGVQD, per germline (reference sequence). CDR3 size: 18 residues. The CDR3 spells CASSTGTSGTSSYNEQFF. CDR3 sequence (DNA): TGCGCCAGCAGTACCGGGACTAGCGGAACGAGCTCCTACAATGAGCAGTTCTTC.

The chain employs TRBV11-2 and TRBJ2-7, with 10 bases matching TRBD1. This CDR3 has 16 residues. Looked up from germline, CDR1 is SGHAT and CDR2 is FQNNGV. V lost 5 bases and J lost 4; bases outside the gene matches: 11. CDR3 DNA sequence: TGTGCCAGCAGCCCTCAGCGGACAGGGGGGGTATACGAGCAGTACTTC. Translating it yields CASSPQRTGGVYEQYF. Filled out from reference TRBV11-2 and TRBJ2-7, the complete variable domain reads EAGVAQSPRYKIIEKRQSVAFWCNPISGHATLYWYQQILGQGPKLLIQFQNNGVVDDSQLPKDRFSAERLKGVDSTLKIQPAKLEDSAVYLCASSPQRTGGVYEQYFGPGTRLTVT.

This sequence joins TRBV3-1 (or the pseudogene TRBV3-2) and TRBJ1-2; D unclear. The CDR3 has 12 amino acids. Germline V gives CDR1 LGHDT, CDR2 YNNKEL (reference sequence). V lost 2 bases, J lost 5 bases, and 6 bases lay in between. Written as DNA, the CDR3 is TGTGCCAGCAGCCAAACTGGGTATGGCTACACCTTC. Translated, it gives CASSQTGYGYTF.

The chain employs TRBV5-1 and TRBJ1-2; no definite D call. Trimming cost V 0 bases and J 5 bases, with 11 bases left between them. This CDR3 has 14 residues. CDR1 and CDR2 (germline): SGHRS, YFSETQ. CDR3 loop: CASSLDLSFYGYTF. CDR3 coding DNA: TGCGCCAGCAGCTTGGATCTCAGCTTTTATGGCTACACCTTC.

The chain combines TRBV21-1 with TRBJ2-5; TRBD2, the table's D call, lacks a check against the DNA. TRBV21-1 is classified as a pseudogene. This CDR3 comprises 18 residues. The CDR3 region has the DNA TGTGCCAGCAGCAAAGTTAGGAGGTGGTGTGAAGGCAGAGAGACCCAGTACTTC. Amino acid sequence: CASSKVRRWCEGRETQYF.

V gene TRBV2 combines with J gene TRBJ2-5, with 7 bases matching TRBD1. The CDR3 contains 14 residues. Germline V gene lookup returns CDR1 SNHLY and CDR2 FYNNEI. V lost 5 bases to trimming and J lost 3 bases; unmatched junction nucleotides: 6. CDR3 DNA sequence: TGTGCCAGCAGTTTCGAAGGGACAGAAGAGACCCAGTACTTC. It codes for CASSFEGTEETQYF.

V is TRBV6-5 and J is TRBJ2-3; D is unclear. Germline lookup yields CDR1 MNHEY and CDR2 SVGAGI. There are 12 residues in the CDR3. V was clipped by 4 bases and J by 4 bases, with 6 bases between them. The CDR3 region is CASSSYADTQYF. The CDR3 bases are TGTGCCAGCAGTTCTTATGCAGATACGCAGTATTTT.

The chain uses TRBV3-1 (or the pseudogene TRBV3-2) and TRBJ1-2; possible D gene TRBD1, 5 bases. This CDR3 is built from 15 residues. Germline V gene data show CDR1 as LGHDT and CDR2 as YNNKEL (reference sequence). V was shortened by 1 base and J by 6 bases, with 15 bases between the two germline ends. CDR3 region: CASSQAGRVRDGYTF. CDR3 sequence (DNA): TGTGCCAGCAGCCAAGCCGGCAGGGTGAGAGATGGCTACACCTTC.

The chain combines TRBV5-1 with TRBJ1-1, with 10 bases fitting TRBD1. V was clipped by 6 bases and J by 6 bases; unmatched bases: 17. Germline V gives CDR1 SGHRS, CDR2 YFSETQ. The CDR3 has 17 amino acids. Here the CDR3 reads CASTRDRGLGVASEAFF. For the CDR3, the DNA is TGCGCCAGCACCCGGGACAGGGGCCTGGGGGTAGCATCTGAAGCTTTCTTT.

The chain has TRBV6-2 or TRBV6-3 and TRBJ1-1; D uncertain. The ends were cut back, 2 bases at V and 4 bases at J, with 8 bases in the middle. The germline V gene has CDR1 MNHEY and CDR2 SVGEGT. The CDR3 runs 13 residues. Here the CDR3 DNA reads TGTGCCAGCAGTTACCTGAGGAGCACTGAAGCTTTCTTT. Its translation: CASSYLRSTEAFF.

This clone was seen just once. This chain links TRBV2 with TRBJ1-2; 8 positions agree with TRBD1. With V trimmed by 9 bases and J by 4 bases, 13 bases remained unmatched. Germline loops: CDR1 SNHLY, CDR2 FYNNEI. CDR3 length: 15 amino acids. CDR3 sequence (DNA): TGTGCCAGTCGAGGGATTTGGACAGGGAGCTATGGCTACACCTTC. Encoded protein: CASRGIWTGSYGYTF.

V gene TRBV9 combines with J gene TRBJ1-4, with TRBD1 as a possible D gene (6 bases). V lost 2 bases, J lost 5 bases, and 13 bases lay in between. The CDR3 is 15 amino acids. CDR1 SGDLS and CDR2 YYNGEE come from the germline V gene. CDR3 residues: CASSVQGSINEKLFF. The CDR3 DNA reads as TGTGCCAGCAGCGTGCAGGGGTCGATCAATGAAAAACTGTTTTTT.

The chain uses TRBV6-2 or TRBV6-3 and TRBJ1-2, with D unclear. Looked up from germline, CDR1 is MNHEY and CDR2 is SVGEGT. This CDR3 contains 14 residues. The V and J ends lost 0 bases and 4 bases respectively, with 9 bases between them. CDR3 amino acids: CASSYSTTAYGYTF. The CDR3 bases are TGTGCCAGCAGTTACTCTACCACAGCCTATGGCTACACCTTC.